The 15 T cell receptor beta chains below were found in one sample sequenced in a study of glioma-infiltrating T cells (dated by TCRdb to 2015 to 2016). TCRdb lists the instrument as Illumina MiSeq. The iRepertoire nested amplicon-rescue multiplex PCR (arm-PCR) platform was used to amplify TCR alpha and beta CDR3 regions from RNA. TCRdb reran the public reads through fastp at Q25 and MiXCR, keeping productive beta chains. Every CDR3 protein is listed once, alongside the most common genes and DNA of its rows. The sample contains fewer than 90,000 distinct CDR3 sequences, approximately 22% of them found a single time. The top ten clonotypes cover more than 6.5% of the sample. The sample comprised glioma tissue, nonneoplastic brain tissue, or PBMCs (not recorded which). The receptors come from a human donor with low-grade glioma or glioblastoma, undergoing nonglioma brain surgery, or in good health (not recorded which).

The chain combines TRBV30 with TRBJ2-7; D is perhaps TRBD1 or TRBD2 (6 bases each). Germline values: CDR1 GTSNPN, CDR2 SVGIG (reference sequence). There are 10 residues in the CDR3. The V end lost 7 bases, the J end lost 4 bases, and 8 bases lay between the germline ends. The CDR3 region is CALGGYEQYF. The CDR3 DNA sequence: TGTGCCTTAGGGGGGTACGAGCAGTACTTC.

This clonotype was seen repeatedly, ten times or more. The chain joins TRBV7-9 to TRBJ2-7, with D perhaps matching TRBD1 (6 bases). This CDR3 has 12 amino acids. V lost 2 bases, J lost 4 bases, and 6 bases lay in between. CDR1 is SEHNR, CDR2 FQNEAQ, per germline (reference sequence). The CDR3 DNA reads as TGTGCCAGCAGCTTACAGGGGTACGAGCAGTACTTC. It translates to CASSLQGYEQYF.

By sample fraction, this clonotype is medium-sized (0.01 to 0.1%). The rearrangement links TRBV27 to TRBJ1-1; D unresolved. V dropped 7 bases and J dropped 1 base, with 4 bases sitting between them. CDR1 is MNHEY, CDR2 SMNVEV, per germline (reference sequence). This CDR3 has 11 amino acids. The CDR3 loop reads CASMRNTEAFF. CDR3 nucleotide sequence: TGTGCCAGCATGAGGAACACTGAAGCTTTCTTT.

In its sample, this clonotype was seen many times. This chain uses TRBV19 with TRBJ1-5; no clear D. Germline V CDR1 and CDR2: LNHDA, SQIVND (reference sequence). V dropped 1 base and J dropped 3 bases, with 10 bases sitting between them. CDR3 length: 15 residues. The CDR3 loop reads CASSIVKGANQPQHF. The CDR3 DNA follows: TGTGCCAGTAGTATAGTAAAGGGTGCCAATCAGCCCCAGCATTTT.

The chain employs TRBV4-2 and TRBJ1-2, with 7 bases aligning to TRBD1. The CDR3 extends over 19 amino acids. The trim removed 2 bases at V and 8 bases at J, leaving 23 bases unmatched. Germline assignment: CDR1 LGHNA and CDR2 YNFKEQ. DNA of the CDR3: TGTGCCAGCAGCCAATGGACCAAACAGGGGTTAGCAGGGAAGAACGGCTACACCTTC. Translation gives CASSQWTKQGLAGKNGYTF.

V gene TRBV18 combines with J gene TRBJ2-7; D is undetermined. From germline, CDR1 is KGHSH and CDR2 LQKENI. The CDR3 runs 12 residues. V shed 6 bases and J shed 6 bases, with 12 bases lying between them. The CDR3 here is CASSPAWGEQYF. The CDR3 DNA reads TGTGCCAGCTCCCCGGCCTGGGGCGAGCAGTACTTC. Full variable domain (rest looked up from reference TRBV18 and TRBJ2-7): NAGVMQNPRHLVRRRGQEARLRCSPMKGHSHVYWYRQLPEEGLKFMVYLQKENIIDESGMPKERFSAEFPKEGPSILRIQQVVRGDSAAYFCASSPAWGEQYFGPGTRLTVT.

This chain connects TRBV15 to TRBJ1-2, with 11 bases matching TRBD1. With V trimmed by 3 bases and J by 6 bases, 3 bases remained unmatched. CDR1 is LNHNV and CDR2 is YYDKDF in the germline V gene (reference sequence). The CDR3 runs 14 residues. In DNA, the CDR3 is TGTGCCACCAGCAGGGGGGACAGGGGGGATGGCTACACCTTC. It codes for CATSRGDRGDGYTF.

This clonotype was counted between two and nine times. The V gene is TRBV19, the J gene TRBJ2-5; TRBD2 agrees at 14 bases. Unmatched junction bases numbered 8, after V lost 9 bases and J lost 5 bases. This CDR3 is 15 amino acids long. Germline CDR1 and CDR2: LNHDA and SQIVND (reference sequence). In DNA form, the CDR3 reads TGTGCCAGCAGCACCGGGACTAGCGGGAGTGAGACCCAGTACTTC. This codes for CASSTGTSGSETQYF.

This clonotype was detected many times. The chain joins TRBV6-1 to TRBJ2-3; D is perhaps TRBD2 (6 bases). From germline, CDR1 is MNHNS and CDR2 SASEGT. The CDR3 contains 15 residues. Trimming pared 5 bases from V and 0 bases from J, leaving 12 bases between. The CDR3 here is CASSYGTPSTDTQYF. The CDR3 DNA follows: TGTGCCAGCAGTTATGGGACTCCTAGCACAGATACGCAGTATTTT.

This clonotype has ten or more counts. The V gene is TRBV18, the J gene TRBJ1-1, with TRBD1 identical over 8 bases. The CDR3 is made up of 18 amino acids. From germline, CDR1 is KGHSH and CDR2 LQKENI. V trimming: 2 bases; J trimming: 1 base; junction bases outside the gene matches: 12. The CDR3 reads CASSPLDSSTGANTEAFF. As DNA, the CDR3 is TGTGCCAGCTCACCATTAGATAGCTCGACAGGGGCGAACACTGAAGCTTTCTTT.

The chain combines TRBV6-2 or TRBV6-3 with TRBJ2-2, with D possibly matching TRBD1 (6 bases). The CDR3 spans 13 residues. Trimming removed 6 bases from V and 9 bases from J, with 14 bases in between. Germline loops: CDR1 MNHEY, CDR2 SVGEGT. The CDR3 spells CASSGTRTRELFF. The CDR3 DNA follows: TGTGCCAGCAGCGGGACACGGACCAGGGAGCTGTTTTTT.

This clonotype was seen repeatedly, ten times or more. This CDR3 is CSASNYNEQFF. As DNA, the CDR3 is TGCAGTGCTAGCAACTACAATGAGCAGTTCTTC. The V and J genes are TRBV20-1 and TRBJ2-1; D uncertain. V lost 3 bases and J 3 bases, leaving 3 bases between the germline ends. The CDR3 extends over 11 amino acids. CDR1 and CDR2 from the germline V gene are DFQATT and SNEGSKA (reference sequence).

This clonotype has at least ten counts. The CDR3 reads CASSLDPGGGTQYF. The DNA of the CDR3 is TGTGCCAGCAGCTTAGATCCGGGCGGGGGGACCCAGTACTTC. The V and J genes are TRBV7-2 and TRBJ2-5; TRBD2 aligns across 7 bases. Trimming cost V 1 base and J 7 bases; bases outside gene matches: 6. CDR1 SGHTA and CDR2 FQGNSA come from the germline V gene. This CDR3 spans 14 amino acids.

This clonotype was seen many times. The chain has TRBV6-1 and TRBJ1-1; D uncertain. Trimming left V 9 bases short and J 1 base short, with 18 bases between. CDR1 and CDR2 (germline): MNHNS, SASEGT. The CDR3 totals 15 residues. The CDR3 DNA follows: TGTGCCAGTTACGGCCGGGGAGTGGGGAACACTGAAGCTTTCTTT. Amino acid sequence: CASYGRGVGNTEAFF.

The sample holds a few counts of this clonotype. This chain uses TRBV11-2 with TRBJ2-1; a possible D gene is TRBD1 (5 bases). V lost 1 base and J 8 bases, leaving 9 bases between the germline ends. Germline V CDR1 and CDR2: SGHAT, FQNNGV. This CDR3 contains 13 residues. This CDR3 reads CASSLVGRHEQFF. The CDR3 DNA reads TGTGCCAGCAGCTTAGTGGGGCGGCATGAGCAGTTCTTC.